This T cell receptor (beta chain) was found in a study of T cell changes during pregnancy in multiple sclerosis. Measured with immunoSEQ multiplex PCR; TCRdb has only the in-frame clones, and not every one. The repertoire holds tens of thousands of clones, with more than 85% as singletons. This specimen was peripheral blood, taken in the first trimester of pregnancy. The receptor was derived from a female donor in good health, enrolled as a control in a pregnancy study.

The CDR3 DNA reads TGTGCCAGCAGAGGAGCGGTGGGGGAGACCCAGTACTTC. Translating it yields CASRGAVGETQYF. The V gene is TRBV27, the J gene TRBJ2-5, with TRBD2 as a possible D gene (5 bases). The CDR3 totals 13 residues. V gave up 6 bases and J gave up 5 bases, with 13 bases separating them. Germline V CDR1 and CDR2: MNHEY, SMNVEV (reference sequence).